These T cell receptor beta chains were read from a single sample in a study of cytomegalovirus exposure and HLA in healthy donors. Produced via immunoSEQ multiplex PCR; TCRdb's table is partial and in-frame only. The sample contains hundreds of thousands of clones, 75% to 90% of which appear only once. Sequencing was done on a sample of PBMCs. The source of these receptors is a woman aged 18-30 years in good health and CMV-seronegative. CDR3s leave out the opening cysteine and the closing phenylalanine or tryptophan.

TRBJ1-2 | TRBV19 | ASLDRNTAPGYGYT
TRBJ2-7 | TRBV5-6 | ASSLGSGGYEQY
TRBJ1-1 | TRBV11-2 | ASSSWDSLTEAF
TRBJ1-6 | TRBV10-3 | AISESMQGAGSPLH
TRBJ2-7 | TRBV27 | ASSRKLAGVTYEQY
TRBJ2-1 | TRBV15 | ATSTPPWGGDNEQF
TRBJ2-5 | TRBV7-8 | ASSPGVELYQETQY
TRBJ1-4 | TRBV11-3 | ASSLRATNEKLF
TRBJ2-1 | TRBV27 | ASSRTGYNEQF
TRBJ2-7 | TRBV19 | ASSSLAGVPYEQY
TRBJ2-5 | TRBV6-4 | ASSPGQGETQY
TRBJ1-1 | TRBV7-9 | ASSAGPGQMNTEAF
TRBJ2-7 | TRBV5-6 | ASGPGHYYEQY
TRBJ2-7 | TRBV6-5 | ASSPTGDHEQY